The 22 T cell receptor beta chains below all came from one sample that was sequenced in a study of blood T cell repertoires in COVID-19. Sequencing was performed with immunoSEQ multiplex PCR; in TCRdb, only in-frame clones are kept and a portion is missing. The table lists around 59,000 clones, 73% of them singletons, with roughly 18% in the top ten. Material: peripheral blood. These receptors all stem from a woman between 45 and 65 years old with active or convalescent COVID-19.

The chain recombines TRBV18 with TRBJ1-5; 7 bases are a match to TRBD1. The CDR3 runs 14 residues. The germline V gene has CDR1 KGHSH and CDR2 LQKENI. Trimming at V came to 6 bases and at J to 4 bases, leaving 6 bases not matched to a gene. This CDR3 is CASSPPQGNQPQHF. Here the CDR3 DNA reads TGTGCCAGCTCCCCCCCACAGGGGAATCAGCCCCAGCATTTT.

The V call is TRBV19, the J call TRBJ1-5; a weak D match, TRBD1 (5 bases). The CDR3 extends over 14 amino acids. V lost 5 bases and J lost 4, with 12 bases in between. CDR1 LNHDA and CDR2 SQIVND come from the germline V gene (reference sequence). The CDR3 sequence: CASSVQGSNQPQHF. In DNA form, the CDR3 reads TGTGCCAGTAGTGTCCAGGGTAGTAATCAGCCCCAGCATTTT.

The chain has TRBV12-3 or TRBV12-4 and TRBJ1-2; 8 nucleotides match TRBD1. V gave up 6 bases and J gave up 6 bases; unmatched junction bases: 6. This CDR3 has 13 amino acids. The CDR3 sequence is CASRRQGLHGYTF. In DNA form, the CDR3 reads TGTGCCAGCAGGAGACAGGGGCTCCATGGCTACACCTTC.

This chain links TRBV15 with TRBJ1-6; D is perhaps TRBD1 (6 bases). The CDR3 contains 15 residues. Between the trimmed V and J ends, which lost 2 bases and 7 bases, there was a span of 12 bases. Germline V gene sequence: CDR1 LNHNV, CDR2 YYDKDF (reference sequence). For the CDR3, the DNA is TGTGCCACCAGCAGATTAACCCAGGGGAATTCACCCCTCCACTTT. Protein: CATSRLTQGNSPLHF.

The sample holds a few counts of this clone. This rearrangement joins TRBV5-1 to TRBJ2-1, with D possibly TRBD1 on 7 matching bases. This CDR3 has 14 amino acids. V lost 2 bases to trimming and J lost 7 bases, with 13 bases between them. Germline V gene data show CDR1 as SGHRS and CDR2 as YFSETQ. The CDR3 nucleotides read TGCGCCAGCAGCTTTCAGGGGGGAATGAATGAGCAGTTCTTC. It specifies CASSFQGGMNEQFF.

This sequence joins TRBV28 and TRBJ1-1; 7 bases line up with TRBD1. This CDR3 region has 14 residues. V shed 5 bases, J shed 5 bases, and the junction held 8 bases outside the gene matches. Germline CDR1 MDHEN, CDR2 SYDVKM. The CDR3 sequence: CASSPRGRETEAFF. CDR3 nucleotide sequence: TGTGCCAGCAGTCCGAGGGGGCGAGAGACTGAAGCTTTCTTT.

The V call is TRBV5-1, the J call TRBJ2-7; tentatively, D is TRBD2 (5 bases). This CDR3 region has 13 residues. Germline V gene sequence: CDR1 SGHRS, CDR2 YFSETQ. Trimming took 1 base from V and 6 from J, leaving 11 bases between them. CDR3 bases: TGCGCCAGCAGCTTGTCCGGGGTCGGCGAGCAGTACTTC. Translating gives CASSLSGVGEQYF.

This clone was detected ten times or more. The chain links TRBV27 to TRBJ1-4, with D possibly matching TRBD1 (5 bases). Per the germline V gene, CDR1 is MNHEY and CDR2 is SMNVEV (reference sequence). Trimming removed 8 bases from V and 0 bases from J, with 10 bases in between. CDR3 size: 14 residues. CDR3 residues: CASGAWATNEKLFF. CDR3 coding DNA: TGTGCCAGCGGGGCCTGGGCAACTAATGAAAAACTGTTTTTT.

The rearrangement uses TRBV29-1 and TRBJ2-3; tentative D call: TRBD1 (5 bases). Trimming took 0 bases from V and 0 from J, leaving 10 bases between them. Germline CDR1 and CDR2: SQVTM and ANQGSEA. This CDR3 has 15 amino acids. This chain's CDR3 is CSVEEGAASTDTQYF. For the CDR3, the DNA is TGCAGCGTTGAAGAAGGGGCAGCTAGCACAGATACGCAGTATTTT.

The chain is built from TRBV19 and TRBJ1-2; TRBD1 aligns across 9 bases. The germline CDR1 and CDR2 sequences are LNHDA and SQIVND (reference sequence). Trimming removed 5 bases from V and 6 bases from J; junction bases left unmatched: 4. CDR3 length: 13 amino acids. CDR3 DNA: TGTGCCAGTAGTCCGCGGGACAGGGATGGCTACACCTTC. This sequence encodes CASSPRDRDGYTF.

The rearrangement uses TRBV19 and TRBJ2-1; 7 bases align to TRBD2. The CDR3 is 15 amino acids. J gave up 5 bases and V 4 bases, and 8 bases lay outside the gene matches. In germline, CDR1 is LNHDA, CDR2 SQIVND (reference sequence). In DNA form, the CDR3 reads TGTGCCAGTAGTACTCCCGGGACTACTAACAATGAGCAGTTCTTC. This translates into CASSTPGTTNNEQFF.

This clone was found a few times. The chain joins TRBV7-9 to TRBJ2-1; the match to TRBD2 covers 8 bases. This CDR3 contains 15 residues. Germline V gene lookup returns CDR1 SEHNR and CDR2 FQNEAQ (reference sequence). V gave up 5 bases and J gave up 8 bases; unmatched junction bases: 11. CDR3 region: CASSRLARGRHEQFF. CDR3 DNA sequence: TGTGCCAGCAGCCGACTAGCGCGGGGTAGGCATGAGCAGTTCTTC.

The chain carries TRBV7-6 and TRBJ2-7, with 10 nucleotides matching TRBD2. The germline V gene encodes CDR1 SGHVS and CDR2 FNYEAQ. The length of the CDR3 is 15 residues. V was clipped by 3 bases and J by 3 bases; unmatched bases: 5. CDR3 protein: CASSFTGTSDYEQYF. In DNA, the CDR3 is TGTGCCAGCAGCTTTACCGGGACTAGCGACTACGAGCAGTACTTC.

This clone turned up a few times. The rearrangement uses TRBV6-5 and TRBJ1-1, with 7 positions matching TRBD1. The CDR3 runs 14 residues. V gave up 6 bases and J gave up 3 bases; unmatched junction bases: 7. Germline V gene data show CDR1 as MNHEY and CDR2 as SVGAGI. CDR3 in DNA: TGTGCCAGCAGGGGGAAGGGGGCGTACACTGAAGCTTTCTTT. Amino acids: CASRGKGAYTEAFF.

This clone has just one count. The chain employs TRBV5-1 and TRBJ2-7; 8 nucleotides align to TRBD2. The CDR3 is 13 residues long. The V gene end was trimmed by 0 bases and the J gene end by 6 bases; junction bases not matched to a gene: 2. Per germline, CDR1 SGHRS and CDR2 YFSETQ. CDR3 loop: CASSLVGTSEQYF. CDR3 in DNA: TGCGCCAGCAGCTTGGTTGGGACTAGCGAGCAGTACTTC.

CDR3 residues: CASSESGTGLGNTIYF. Written as DNA, the CDR3 is TGTGCCAGCAGTGAATCCGGGACAGGACTGGGAAACACCATATATTTT. The chain has TRBV2 and TRBJ1-3, with 8 bases identical to TRBD1. Germline-derived CDR1 and CDR2 are SNHLY and FYNNEI. This CDR3 spans 16 amino acids. After removal of 2 bases from V and 4 bases from J, the junction contained 7 bases not matched to a gene.

V usage is TRBV5-5 and J usage is TRBJ1-3; 10 bases align to TRBD1. The junction had 16 bases not matched to a gene; V was cut back by 4 bases and J by 3 bases. The CDR3 is made up of 19 amino acids. CDR1 and CDR2 (germline): SGHKS, YYEKEE (reference sequence). CDR3 loop: CASSHRDRGLVRGGNTIYF. As DNA, the CDR3 is TGTGCCAGCAGCCACCGGGACAGGGGCCTGGTACGCGGTGGAAACACCATATATTTT. Filled out from reference TRBV5-5 and TRBJ1-3, the complete variable domain reads DAGVTQSPTHLIKTRGQQVTLRCSPISGHKSVSWYQQVLGQGPQFIFQYYEKEERGRGNFPDRFSARQFPNYSSELNVNALLLGDSALYLCASSHRDRGLVRGGNTIYFGEGSWLTVV.

The chain links TRBV3-1 (or the pseudogene TRBV3-2) to TRBJ2-4, with D hard to call. Germline V gives CDR1 LGHDT, CDR2 YNNKEL (reference sequence). This CDR3 has 16 amino acids. V was shortened by 3 bases and J by 0 bases, with 12 bases between the two germline ends. CDR3 sequence (DNA): TGTGCCAGCAGCCACAGGTTCACTCTAGCCAAAAACATTCAGTACTTC. Protein: CASSHRFTLAKNIQYF.

The chain couples TRBV2 to TRBJ1-6; TRBD1 is a possible D gene (5 bases). This CDR3 has 18 amino acids. From germline, CDR1 is SNHLY and CDR2 FYNNEI. The V end lost 6 bases, the J end lost 8 bases, and 26 bases lay between the germline ends. The CDR3 nucleotides read TGTGCCAGCAGCCATAGAAAGGGGAGGGGTGGGGTAGATTCACCCCTCCACTTT. Its translation: CASSHRKGRGGVDSPLHF.

The table lists this clone with a few counts. V is TRBV18 and J is TRBJ1-1, with D tentatively TRBD1 (5 bases). This CDR3 has 14 amino acids. Per germline, CDR1 KGHSH and CDR2 LQKENI. Deletions cut 6 bases from V and 4 bases from J, with 15 bases between. The chain's CDR3 is CASSVGQGGTEAFF. CDR3 in DNA: TGTGCCAGCTCCGTAGGGCAGGGCGGCACTGAAGCTTTCTTT.

The gene calls are TRBV6-5 and TRBJ1-5, with D maybe TRBD1 (6 bases). The CDR3 consists of 16 residues. V was cut by 0 bases and J by 5 bases, with 14 bases left in between. Per the germline V gene, CDR1 is MNHEY and CDR2 is SVGAGI. The CDR3 DNA reads TGTGCCAGCAGTTACTCGTACAGACCAGGGGATCAGCCCCAGCATTTT. Translated: CASSYSYRPGDQPQHF.

The rearrangement links TRBV10-1 to TRBJ2-1; 13 nucleotides agree with TRBD2. The J segment lost 6 bases and the V segment lost 2 bases, leaving 1 base of the junction unmatched. The CDR3 is 15 amino acids. Germline V CDR1 and CDR2: WNHNN, SYGVQD (reference sequence). DNA of the CDR3: TGCGCCAGCAGTGAGGGACTAGCGGGAGCCAATGAGCAGTTCTTC. It codes for CASSEGLAGANEQFF.